A selection of T cell receptor beta chains follows, all from one sample in a study of shared T cell receptors in the human thymus. Sequencing used immunoSEQ multiplex PCR; TCRdb keeps in-frame clones, though not all of them. Of 700,000 or so clones in the sample, approximately 85% were seen once. This sample was also put to use in a study of human thymus T cells.

Material for sequencing was thymocytes. The receptors stem from a girl in the first two years of life with a congenital heart defect. Both conserved end residues are part of each CDR3. The size entry is marked missing in some rows and otherwise reads once, few, many or a size class.

v_gene	j_gene	abundance	len	CDR3aa
TRBV5-4	TRBJ2-3	.	16	CASYPFSGGVTDTQYF
TRBV14	TRBJ1-1	once	14	CASSQDGLNTEAFF
TRBV14	TRBJ2-3	.	14	CASSLDRGTDTQYF
TRBV2	TRBJ1-4	.	13	CASTTVDNEKLFF
TRBV18	TRBJ1-2	.	14	CASSHWDNPYGYTF
TRBV7-3	TRBJ2-5	.	18	CASSKGLAGHPLQETQYF
TRBV20-1	TRBJ2-1	.	10	CSASHNEQFF
TRBV28	TRBJ2-5	once	14	CASSSGQKQETQYF
TRBV6-1	TRBJ2-5	.	15	CASSARTGVQETQYF
TRBV4-3	TRBJ2-3	.	16	CASSQENRGWIDTQYF
TRBV4-1	TRBJ1-5	.	20	CASSQARDRGWQGSNQPQHF
TRBV7-8	TRBJ2-2	.	15	CASSLGVKGAGELFF
TRBV5-1	TRBJ1-1	.	14	CASSLRAANTEAFF
TRBV10-1	TRBJ2-1	.	17	CASSLGGARSEHNEQFF
TRBV29-1	TRBJ2-3	few	15	CSAAGPLGSTDTQYF
TRBV19	TRBJ2-7	few	15	CASSITGQGFDEQYF
TRBV25-1	TRBJ1-1	.	17	CASSDDRFRNMNTEAFF
TRBV6-5	TRBJ1-1	.	13	CASRRGTGWLAFF
TRBV27	TRBJ2-1	.	15	CASSSRLAGGNEQFF
TRBV11-2	TRBJ2-3	few	16	CASSLVRLAPPDTQYF
TRBV5-1	TRBJ2-7	.	18	CASSLGPHRPPLSDEQYF
TRBV5-6	TRBJ2-3	.	15	CASSLAPLAPDTQYF
TRBV6-1	TRBJ2-1	.	19	CASSGPGRIRGAFYNEQFF
TRBV6-1	TRBJ1-4	.	17	CASSEIVWGQPNEKLFF
TRBV5-1	TRBJ2-7	few	15	CASSWGQLTPYEQYF